The 21 T cell receptor beta chains below come from one sample, sequenced in a study of blood T cell repertoires in COVID-19. Sequenced by immunoSEQ multiplex PCR; TCRdb stores in-frame clones only, minus some. The table has approximately 88,000 clones, around 76% seen once. The source material was peripheral blood. The receptors were sampled from a woman aged 80 or over with active or convalescent COVID-19.

V and J are TRBV9 and TRBJ2-1; 7 bases are a match to TRBD2. V shed 0 bases and J 12 bases; nucleotides not matched to a gene: 9. Looked up from germline, CDR1 is SGDLS and CDR2 is YYNGEE. The CDR3 length is 14 residues. In DNA, the CDR3 is TGTGCCAGCAGCGTAGAAAGTCTGGGGAGGGGGCAGTTCTTC. This translates into CASSVESLGRGQFF.

J is TRBJ1-2 and V is TRBV12-3 or TRBV12-4, with no clear D. This CDR3 is 13 amino acids long. Trimming pared 5 bases from V and 0 bases from J, leaving 7 bases between. CDR3 sequence reads: CASSGSSNYGYTF. CDR3 DNA: TGTGCCAGCAGTGGGAGCTCTAACTATGGCTACACCTTC.

This chain joins TRBV15 and TRBJ1-4, with 7 positions matching TRBD1. Germline V gives CDR1 LNHNV, CDR2 YYDKDF (reference sequence). The CDR3 totals 14 residues. V trimming: 5 bases; J trimming: 7 bases; junction bases outside the gene matches: 7. Here the CDR3 reads CATSATGVPEKLFF. The CDR3 region has the DNA TGTGCCACCAGCGCAACAGGGGTTCCTGAAAAACTGTTTTTT.

The chain recombines TRBV7-9 with TRBJ2-5, with D hard to call. V was clipped by 8 bases and J by 2 bases, with 6 bases between them. Germline loops: CDR1 SEHNR, CDR2 FQNEAQ (reference sequence). The CDR3 is made up of 11 amino acids. For the CDR3, the DNA is TGTGCCAGCGGGCCTCAAGAGACCCAGTACTTC. Its translation is CASGPQETQYF. Filled out from reference TRBV7-9 and TRBJ2-5, the complete variable domain reads DTGVSQNPRHKITKRGQNVTFRCDPISEHNRLYWYRQTLGQGPEFLTYFQNEAQLEKSRLLSDRFSAERPKGSFSTLEIQRTEQGDSAMYLCASGPQETQYFGPGTRLLVL.

CDR3 residues: CASSRLQGGGYEQYF. The CDR3 nucleotides are TGCGCCAGCAGCCGACTACAGGGGGGTGGCTACGAGCAGTACTTC. The genes are TRBV4-3 and TRBJ2-7; 8 bases map to TRBD1. The V segment lost 4 bases and the J segment 3 bases; nucleotides outside the gene matches: 8. Germline loops: CDR1 LGHNA, CDR2 YSLEER. The CDR3 spans 15 residues.

The chain joins TRBV5-1 to TRBJ2-2, with 7 bases identical to TRBD1. This CDR3 is 14 amino acids long. Germline-derived CDR1 and CDR2 are SGHRS and YFSETQ. With 0 bases clipped from V and 7 bases from J, the junction kept 3 bases outside the gene matches. The CDR3 DNA is TGCGCCAGCAGCTTGGAGGGGGCCGACGGGGAGCTGTTTTTT. This encodes CASSLEGADGELFF.

The rearrangement links TRBV20-1 to TRBJ2-1; D is possibly TRBD1 (6 bases). Germline CDR1 is DFQATT and CDR2 is SNEGSKA (reference sequence). This CDR3 is 11 amino acids long. Between the trimmed V and J ends, which lost 4 bases and 8 bases, there was a span of 9 bases. For the CDR3, the DNA is TGCAGTGCTACCAGGGGACATGAGCAGTTCTTC. It codes for CSATRGHEQFF.

V is TRBV7-9 and J is TRBJ1-1; D perhaps matches TRBD1 (6 bases). The V end was cut by 4 bases, the J end by 4 bases, with 13 bases between. This CDR3 comprises 14 residues. CDR1 is SEHNR, CDR2 FQNEAQ, per germline (reference sequence). The CDR3 DNA sequence: TGTGCCAGCAGCTCTCCAACAGGGTCCACTGAAGCTTTCTTT. Its protein product is CASSSPTGSTEAFF.

The CDR3 protein is CASSLDGLQNYEQYF. CDR3 coding DNA: TGTGCCAGCAGCTTAGATGGGCTCCAGAACTACGAGCAGTACTTC. The gene calls are TRBV11-2 and TRBJ2-7; D is uncertain. Germline-derived CDR1 and CDR2 are SGHAT and FQNNGV. V lost 0 bases and J 3 bases, leaving 12 bases between the germline ends. CDR3 size: 15 residues.

This chain uses TRBV3-1 (or the pseudogene TRBV3-2) with TRBJ1-2; D gene ambiguous. CDR3 length: 15 amino acids. The V end lost 3 bases, the J end lost 0 bases, and 11 bases lay between the germline ends. Germline V gene lookup returns CDR1 LGHDT and CDR2 YNNKEL (reference sequence). The CDR3 bases are TGTGCCAGCAGCCACCACAGTCATCCTAACTATGGCTACACCTTC. This gives the protein CASSHHSHPNYGYTF.

The V call is TRBV7-2, the J call TRBJ1-6; D is undetermined. The CDR3 extends over 15 amino acids. V lost 2 bases to trimming and J lost 8 bases, with 13 bases between them. Germline V gives CDR1 SGHTA, CDR2 FQGNSA. The DNA for the CDR3 is TGTGCCAGCAGCTTATTTTATAACATATATTCACCCCTCCACTTT. It yields the protein CASSLFYNIYSPLHF.

The J gene is TRBJ2-7, the V gene TRBV3-1 (or the pseudogene TRBV3-2), with TRBD1 matching over 8 bases. Losses at the gene ends were 5 bases for V and 3 bases for J; bases not matched to a gene: 6. The V gene's germline CDR1 is LGHDT and CDR2 YNNKEL (reference sequence). The CDR3 is 14 amino acids. The CDR3 nucleotides read TGTGCCAGCAGCTACCGACAGGGGATCTACGAGCAGTACTTC. It codes for CASSYRQGIYEQYF.

This chain joins TRBV5-6 and TRBJ1-2, with a weak D call TRBD1 (5 bases). Between the trimmed V and J ends, which lost 6 bases and 4 bases, there was a span of 19 bases. The CDR3 loop spans 15 amino acids. Per germline, CDR1 SGHDT and CDR2 YYEEEE. CDR3 sequence: CASTNTGHFFYGYTF. Here the CDR3 DNA reads TGTGCCAGCACCAATACTGGACATTTCTTCTATGGCTACACCTTC.

The chain uses TRBV12-3 or TRBV12-4 and TRBJ2-1, with D perhaps TRBD1 (6 bases). This CDR3 contains 13 residues. V was pared by 1 base and J by 8 bases, with 9 bases between. The CDR3 reads CASSLGGRDEQFF. As DNA, the CDR3 is TGTGCCAGCAGTTTAGGGGGGCGGGATGAGCAGTTCTTC.

This rearrangement joins TRBV12-3 or TRBV12-4 to TRBJ2-2; the D gene is possibly TRBD1 (6 bases). The CDR3 extends over 13 amino acids. Trimming removed 5 bases from V and 6 bases from J, with 10 bases in between. CDR3 in amino acids: CASSPGAAGELFF. The DNA of the CDR3 is TGTGCCAGCAGTCCAGGGGCGGCCGGGGAGCTGTTTTTT.

This clone was observed a few times. The J gene is TRBJ1-6, the V gene TRBV7-9; no firm D call. Germline V gene lookup returns CDR1 SEHNR and CDR2 FQNEAQ (reference sequence). The length of the CDR3 is 14 residues. Trimming took off 1 base at V and 5 bases at J, with 6 bases between the two ends. The CDR3 coding sequence is TGTGCCAGCAGCTTAGGGCGGGATAATTCACCCCTCCACTTT. Translating gives CASSLGRDNSPLHF.

The gene calls are TRBV15 and TRBJ2-2; D is perhaps TRBD1 (6 bases). This CDR3 is built from 17 residues. Trimming pared 1 base from V and 6 bases from J, leaving 18 bases between. CDR1 and CDR2 (germline): LNHNV, YYDKDF (reference sequence). CDR3 coding DNA: TGTGCCACCAGCAGAGGGGACACAGCACTGGTGGCCGGGGAGCTGTTTTTT. Translated, it gives CATSRGDTALVAGELFF.

The V and J genes are TRBV27 and TRBJ1-1; TRBD1 matches 9 bases. V trimming: 4 bases; J trimming: 1 base; junction bases outside the gene matches: 7. The germline gives CDR1 MNHEY, CDR2 SMNVEV (reference sequence). This CDR3 comprises 16 residues. The CDR3 DNA is TGTGCCAGCAGTTCCCTAACAGGGGGCCCGAACACTGAAGCTTTCTTT. It codes for CASSSLTGGPNTEAFF.

The chain has TRBV11-2 and TRBJ2-1; 10 bases fit TRBD2. The CDR3 has 16 amino acids. With 2 bases clipped from V and 8 bases from J, the junction kept 9 bases outside the gene matches. Germline values: CDR1 SGHAT, CDR2 FQNNGV. The CDR3 coding sequence is TGTGCCAGCAGCTTAAGGCTAGCGGGGGCCCTGGATGAGCAGTTCTTC. It translates to CASSLRLAGALDEQFF.

This sequence joins TRBV30 and TRBJ2-5; TRBD1 agrees at 10 bases. After removal of 1 base from V and 2 bases from J, the junction contained 1 base not matched to a gene. The CDR3 spans 14 residues. The germline gives CDR1 GTSNPN, CDR2 SVGIG (reference sequence). This CDR3 is CAWSEGQGQETQYF. As DNA, the CDR3 is TGTGCCTGGAGTGAGGGACAGGGGCAAGAGACCCAGTACTTC.

A single count supports this clone. The rearrangement links TRBV24-1 to TRBJ1-1; D might be TRBD1 (5 bases). V lost 4 bases and J 8 bases, leaving 25 bases between the germline ends. The CDR3 covers 17 residues. From germline, CDR1 is KGHDR and CDR2 SFDVKD. The DNA of the CDR3 is TGTGCCACCAGTGACCTCCTCTGGACACGTTATGTCCCCGAAGCTTTCTTT. This sequence encodes CATSDLLWTRYVPEAFF.